The rows below give T cell receptor beta chains drawn from one sample of a study of T cells in Graves' hyperthyroidism and ophthalmopathy. TCRdb reanalysed the multiplex PCR reads using MiXCR and keeps one entry per CDR3 protein. Found here are around 600,000 distinct CDR3 sequences, around 14% of them singletons; the top ten hold about 7%. Sequenced input: blood. The receptor set was obtained from a young woman with Graves' hyperthyroidism. The CDR3 runs from the conserved cysteine through the conserved F or W. D genes are given only for firm matches. A row's size may be missing; if present it is once, few, many or a size class.

clone size,J gene,V gene,D gene,CDR3 DNA,CDR3 protein
many,TRBJ1-3,TRBV5-6,TRBD1,TGTGCCAGCAGCTTGGCAGGGGGCTCTGGAAACACCATATATTTT,CASSLAGGSGNTIYF
few,TRBJ2-1,TRBV3-1,NA,TGTGCCAGCAGCCAAGACACTGAGGCCTACAATGAGCAGTTCTTC,CASSQDTEAYNEQFF
many,TRBJ1-5,TRBV2,NA,TGTGCCAGCAGTGATCAGGGGAGGGTAAATCAGCCCCAGCATTTT,CASSDQGRVNQPQHF
few,TRBJ2-2,TRBV20-1,TRBD1,TGCAGTGCTGGACAGGGGCTCTCCACCGGGGAGCTGTTTTTT,CSAGQGLSTGELFF
many,TRBJ2-7,TRBV7-2,TRBD2,TGTGCCAGCATCGGGAGGGCCCACGAGCAGTACTTC,CASIGRAHEQYF
few,TRBJ1-5,TRBV5-1,NA,TGCGCCAGCAGCGAACTACCGGGAAGGTTGGGCAATCAGCCCCAGCATTTT,CASSELPGRLGNQPQHF
NA,TRBJ2-7,TRBV7-9,NA,TGTGCCAGCAGCTTGGGGACTCCTCTCCCCTACGAGCAGTACTTC,CASSLGTPLPYEQYF
NA,TRBJ2-6,TRBV5-1,NA,TGCGCCAGCAAGGAAGGCCCACGCTCTGGGGCCAACGTCCTGACTTTC,CASKEGPRSGANVLTF
many,TRBJ2-3,TRBV7-8,TRBD2,TGTGCCAGCAGCTCTCCATATTTTAGCGGGAGTGGGCTCACAGATACGCAGTATTTT,CASSSPYFSGSGLTDTQYF
few,TRBJ2-3,TRBV4-3,TRBD2,TGCGCCAGCAGCCAAGCCCTTGGAGCGGGAATCACAGATACGCAGTATTTT,CASSQALGAGITDTQYF
many,TRBJ2-1,TRBV7-9,NA,TGTGCCAGCAGCCCCAGTACTAGGTACTCCAACAATGAGCAGTTCTTC,CASSPSTRYSNNEQFF
few,TRBJ1-3,TRBV2,NA,TGTGCCAGCGCTGGAAACACCATATATTTT,CASAGNTIYF
few,TRBJ2-4,TRBV6-1,NA,TGTGCCAGCAGTGTGGAATTCGGGGGAGCCAAAAACATTCAGTACTTC,CASSVEFGGAKNIQYF
many,TRBJ2-7,TRBV28,NA,TGTGCCAGCAGTTTCGGGGACGGGGGGCGGAACGAGCAGTACTTC,CASSFGDGGRNEQYF
NA,TRBJ2-3,TRBV25-1,NA,TGTGCCAGCAGTGACTTCATAGATACGCAGTATTTT,CASSDFIDTQYF
many,TRBJ1-5,TRBV6-1,NA,TGTGCCAGCAGTACCGGGGCTCAGGATCAGCCCCAGCATTTT,CASSTGAQDQPQHF
once,TRBJ2-1,TRBV20-1,NA,TGCAGTGCCGGAGCCTCTTTCCTAGGGGGAAATAATGAGCAGTTCTTC,CSAGASFLGGNNEQFF
NA,TRBJ1-2,TRBV5-1,TRBD1,TGCGCCAGCAGCAGGACAACAGGGGGCGCGGATGGCTACACCTTC,CASSRTTGGADGYTF
NA,TRBJ1-6,TRBV27,NA,TGTGCCAGCAGTTTACGTCAAGGGCGAAGTTCACCCCTCCACTTT,CASSLRQGRSSPLHF
few,TRBJ2-7,TRBV6-2/TRBV6-3,NA,TGTGCCAGCAGTCGAGCGGGCCCCCCGCCCCTCGAGCAGTACTTC,CASSRAGPPPLEQYF
NA,TRBJ1-5,TRBV30,NA,TGTGCCTGGAGTGTAGTATCAGAACGCAATCAGCCCCAGCATTTT,CAWSVVSERNQPQHF
many,TRBJ2-6,TRBV11-2,NA,TGTGCCAGCAGCCCGGAGGGGGCTAGTGGGGCCAACGTCCTGACTTTC,CASSPEGASGANVLTF
few,TRBJ1-4,TRBV10-1,NA,TGCGCCAGCAGTGACGGCGGGACTAGCTTCCCGATGGGGGAAAAACTGTTTTTT,CASSDGGTSFPMGEKLFF
many,TRBJ2-7,TRBV6-1,TRBD1,TGTGCCAGCAGTGATCCGGGACAGGGGGGCGAGCAGTACTTC,CASSDPGQGGEQYF
few,TRBJ2-2,TRBV10-3,TRBD2,TGTGCCATCAGTCCCCTTAGCGGGGGGAACACCGGGGAGCTGTTTTTT,CAISPLSGGNTGELFF
many,TRBJ2-1,TRBV20-1,NA,TGCAGTGCGAGAGAACTACTAGTGGTTGAGCAGTTCTTC,CSARELLVVEQFF
many,TRBJ1-1,TRBV6-1,NA,TGTGCCAGCAGACAGGTTCTGAACACTGAAGCTTTCTTT,CASRQVLNTEAFF
few,TRBJ1-1,TRBV27,NA,TGTGCCAGCAACGACGGCATGAACACTGAAGCTTTCTTT,CASNDGMNTEAFF
many,TRBJ1-5,TRBV12-3/TRBV12-4,TRBD1,TGTGCCAGCAGCCCACCCGGGACAGTGTATCAGCCCCAGCATTTT,CASSPPGTVYQPQHF
NA,TRBJ2-1,TRBV30,NA,TGTGCCTGGAGTTGGACGGAAAGCTCCTACAATGAGCAGTTCTTC,CAWSWTESSYNEQFF
few,TRBJ1-5,TRBV3-1,NA,TGTGCCAGCAGCCAATACCCCCCCGACACCAAAAATCAGCCCCAGCATTTT,CASSQYPPDTKNQPQHF
NA,TRBJ2-2,TRBV20-1,TRBD2,TGCAGTGCAAGGACTAGCGGGAATCCGAACACCGGGGAGCTGTTTTTT,CSARTSGNPNTGELFF
few,TRBJ2-3,TRBV12-3/TRBV12-4,NA,TGTGCCAGCAGCTGGCTCACAGATACGCAGTATTTT,CASSWLTDTQYF
NA,TRBJ1-2,TRBV19,NA,TGTGCCAGTAGCCCAGGGAGGAGGTATGGCTACACCTTC,CASSPGRRYGYTF
many,TRBJ2-1,TRBV20-1,NA,TGCAGTGCTAGCACTTTATCCGGGACGCACGGGGATGAGCAGTTCTTC,CSASTLSGTHGDEQFF
NA,TRBJ2-1,TRBV6-5,TRBD2,TGTGCCAGCAGTTACGGGACTAGCGGATACCTTAGGAATGAGCAGTTCTTC,CASSYGTSGYLRNEQFF
NA,TRBJ2-7,TRBV5-1,NA,TGCGCCAGCAGCGAGCCGGGGGACCCCGAGCAGTACTTC,CASSEPGDPEQYF
many,TRBJ2-1,TRBV30,TRBD1,TGTGCCTGGAGTGTACAGGGGGCATACAATGAGCAGTTCTTC,CAWSVQGAYNEQFF
few,TRBJ1-6,TRBV20-1,NA,TGCAGTGCTAAGTGGGGCGCGGGGGGTAATTCACCCCTCCACTTT,CSAKWGAGGNSPLHF
NA,TRBJ2-4,TRBV29-1,NA,TGCAGCGTGCGTCACCGCGACTCCGTAAACATTCAGTACTTC,CSVRHRDSVNIQYF
many,TRBJ1-1,TRBV12-3/TRBV12-4,NA,TGTGCCAGCAGCCGGGTCAGCGGGGGAGTTGAAGCTTTCTTT,CASSRVSGGVEAFF
few,TRBJ2-2,TRBV19,NA,TGTGCCAGTAGTATAGTGCGGACTAACACCGGGGAGCTGTTTTTT,CASSIVRTNTGELFF
many,TRBJ2-1,TRBV12-3/TRBV12-4,TRBD2,TGTGCCAGCAGTCCGGGACTAGCGGGAGGCCTATCCTACAATGAGCAGTTCTTC,CASSPGLAGGLSYNEQFF
few,TRBJ2-1,TRBV7-9,NA,TGTGCCAGCAGCAGTACGACGCCACTAGGAAGCTCCTACAATGAGCAGTTCTTC,CASSSTTPLGSSYNEQFF
NA,TRBJ1-5,TRBV6-4,NA,TGTGCCAGCAGTGACGCCAACAGGGTCGGACTCGACATACGTGCTTATAGCAATCAGCCCCAGCATTTT,CASSDANRVGLDIRAYSNQPQHF
many,TRBJ2-4,TRBV2,NA,TGTGCCAGCATACGGAGGGGCGAGAGAGCCAAAAACATTCAGTACTTC,CASIRRGERAKNIQYF
few,TRBJ2-1,TRBV30,NA,TGTGCCTGGAGTGTACTGGGGCCAGATGAGCAGTTCTTC,CAWSVLGPDEQFF
few,TRBJ2-2,TRBV7-6,NA,TGTGCCAGCAGCCTCGGGTGGGGCAAAACCGGGGAGCTGTTTTTT,CASSLGWGKTGELFF
NA,TRBJ2-3,TRBV28,TRBD2,TGTGCCAGCAGTCCGACAGGACTAGCGGGAGTCTCAGATACGCAGTATTTT,CASSPTGLAGVSDTQYF
many,TRBJ1-1,TRBV5-1,NA,TGCGCCAGCAGCTTGGGGGGGACATACACTGAAGCTTTCTTT,CASSLGGTYTEAFF
many,TRBJ1-4,TRBV7-2,NA,TGTGCCAGCAGCTTGACGGGAATTAATGAAAAACTGTTTTTT,CASSLTGINEKLFF
NA,TRBJ2-2,TRBV27,NA,TGTGCCAGCAGTTTATCTTGGGACACCGGGGAGCTGTTTTTT,CASSLSWDTGELFF
many,TRBJ2-1,TRBV6-1,TRBD1,TGTGCCAGCAGTGAGTGGGGACAGGCCTACAATGAGCAGTTCTTC,CASSEWGQAYNEQFF